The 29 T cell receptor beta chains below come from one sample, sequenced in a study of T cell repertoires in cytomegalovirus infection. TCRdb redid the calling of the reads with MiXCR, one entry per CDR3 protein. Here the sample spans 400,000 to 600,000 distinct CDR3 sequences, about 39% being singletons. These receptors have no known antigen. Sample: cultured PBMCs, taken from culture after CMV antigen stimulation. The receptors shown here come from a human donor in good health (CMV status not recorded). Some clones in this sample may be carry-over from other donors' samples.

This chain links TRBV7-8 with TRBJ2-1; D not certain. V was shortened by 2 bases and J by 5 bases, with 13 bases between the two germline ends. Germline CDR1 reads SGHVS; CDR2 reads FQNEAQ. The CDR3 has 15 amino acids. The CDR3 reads CASSLSQRSHNEQFF. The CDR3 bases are TGTGCCAGCAGCTTATCTCAGCGTTCCCACAATGAGCAGTTCTTC.

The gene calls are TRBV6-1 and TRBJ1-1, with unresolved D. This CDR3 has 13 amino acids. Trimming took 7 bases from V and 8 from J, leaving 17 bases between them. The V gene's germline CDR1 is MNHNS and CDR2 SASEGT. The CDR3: CASNPSVLEEAFF. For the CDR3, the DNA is TGTGCCAGCAATCCCTCGGTGTTGGAAGAAGCTTTCTTT.

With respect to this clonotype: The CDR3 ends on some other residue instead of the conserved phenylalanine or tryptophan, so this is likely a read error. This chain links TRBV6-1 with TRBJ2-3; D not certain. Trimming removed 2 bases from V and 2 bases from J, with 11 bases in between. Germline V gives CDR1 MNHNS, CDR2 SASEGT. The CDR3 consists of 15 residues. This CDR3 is CASSESGVSTDTQYY. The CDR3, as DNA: TGTGCCAGCAGTGAATCTGGGGTATCCACAGATACGCAGTATTAT.

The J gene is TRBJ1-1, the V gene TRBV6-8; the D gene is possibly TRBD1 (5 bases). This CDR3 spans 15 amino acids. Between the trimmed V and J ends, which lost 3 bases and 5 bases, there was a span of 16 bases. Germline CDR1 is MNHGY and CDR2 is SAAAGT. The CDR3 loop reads CASSYLERGGTEAFF. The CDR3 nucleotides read TGTGCCAGCAGTTATCTCGAGAGGGGTGGGACTGAAGCTTTCTTT.

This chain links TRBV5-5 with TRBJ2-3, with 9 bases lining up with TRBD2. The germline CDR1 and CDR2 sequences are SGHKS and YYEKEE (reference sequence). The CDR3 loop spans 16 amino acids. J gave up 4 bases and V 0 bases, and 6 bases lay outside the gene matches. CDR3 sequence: CASSLVSSGTADTQYF. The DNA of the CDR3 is TGTGCCAGCAGCTTGGTGTCTAGCGGGACCGCAGATACGCAGTATTTT.

CDR3 residues: CASSQDPLRGNIQYF. DNA of the CDR3: TGTGCCAGCAGCCAAGATCCCCTTAGGGGAAACATTCAGTACTTC. This chain connects TRBV4-2 to TRBJ2-4; weak D call: TRBD1 (5 bases). The germline CDR1 and CDR2 sequences are LGHNA and YNFKEQ. V was trimmed by 0 bases and J by 6 bases, leaving 12 bases between them. The CDR3 is 15 residues long.

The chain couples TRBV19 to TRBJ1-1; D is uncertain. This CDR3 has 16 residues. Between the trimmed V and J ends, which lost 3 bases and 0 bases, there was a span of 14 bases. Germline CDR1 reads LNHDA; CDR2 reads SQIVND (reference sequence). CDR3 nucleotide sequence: TGTGCCAGTAGTATGGAGGGCGGAAGAGTGAACACTGAAGCTTTCTTT. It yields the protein CASSMEGGRVNTEAFF.

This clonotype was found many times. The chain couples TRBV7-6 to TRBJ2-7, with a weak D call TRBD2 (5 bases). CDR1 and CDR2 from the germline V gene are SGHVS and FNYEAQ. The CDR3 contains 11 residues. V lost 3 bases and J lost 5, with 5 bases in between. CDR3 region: CASSLRDEQYF. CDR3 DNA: TGTGCCAGCAGCTTGAGGGACGAGCAGTACTTC.

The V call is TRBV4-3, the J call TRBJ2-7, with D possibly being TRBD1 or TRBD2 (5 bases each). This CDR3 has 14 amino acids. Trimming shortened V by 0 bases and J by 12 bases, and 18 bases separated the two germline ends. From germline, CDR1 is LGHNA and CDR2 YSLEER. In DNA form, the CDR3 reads TGCGCCAGCAGCCAAGATCCTGCCGCAGGGAGCTTGTACTTC. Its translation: CASSQDPAAGSLYF.

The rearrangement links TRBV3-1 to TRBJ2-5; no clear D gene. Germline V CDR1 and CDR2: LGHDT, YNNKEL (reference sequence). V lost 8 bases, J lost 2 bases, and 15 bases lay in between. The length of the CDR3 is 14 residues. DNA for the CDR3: TGTGCCAGCCAGAGATCGTACCTACAAGAGACCCAGTACTTC. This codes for CASQRSYLQETQYF.

In DNA, the CDR3 is TGTGCCAGCAGGTGGGGGGAGGGCAATCAGCCCCAGCATTTT. It encodes CASRWGEGNQPQHF. The chain employs TRBV6-6 and TRBJ1-5, with a weak D call TRBD1 (5 bases). Germline V lookup: CDR1 MNHNY, CDR2 SVGAGI (reference sequence). V was clipped by 6 bases and J by 2 bases, with 11 bases between them. The CDR3 consists of 14 residues.

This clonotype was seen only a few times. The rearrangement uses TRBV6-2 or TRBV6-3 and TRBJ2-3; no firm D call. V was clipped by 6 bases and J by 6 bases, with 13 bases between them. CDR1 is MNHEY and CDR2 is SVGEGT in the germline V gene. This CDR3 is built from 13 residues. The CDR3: CASSPYLADTQYF. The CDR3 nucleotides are TGTGCCAGCAGCCCATACTTGGCGGATACGCAGTATTTT.

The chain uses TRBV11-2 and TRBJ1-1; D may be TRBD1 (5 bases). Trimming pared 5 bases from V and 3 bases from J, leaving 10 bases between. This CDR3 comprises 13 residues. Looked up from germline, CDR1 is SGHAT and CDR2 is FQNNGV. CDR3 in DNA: TGTGCCAGCAGCCCCGAAGGGGACACTGAAGCTTTCTTT. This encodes CASSPEGDTEAFF.

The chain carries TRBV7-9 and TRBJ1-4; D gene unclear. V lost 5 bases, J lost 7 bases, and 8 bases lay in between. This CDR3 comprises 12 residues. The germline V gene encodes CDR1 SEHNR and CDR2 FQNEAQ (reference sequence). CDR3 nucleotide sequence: TGTGCCAGCAGCGCCGAGGGTGAAAAACTGTTTTTT. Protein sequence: CASSAEGEKLFF. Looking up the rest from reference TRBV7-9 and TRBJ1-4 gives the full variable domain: DTGVSQNPRHKITKRGQNVTFRCDPISEHNRLYWYRQTLGQGPEFLTYFQNEAQLEKSRLLSDRFSAERPKGSFSTLEIQRTEQGDSAMYLCASSAEGEKLFFGSGTQLSVL.

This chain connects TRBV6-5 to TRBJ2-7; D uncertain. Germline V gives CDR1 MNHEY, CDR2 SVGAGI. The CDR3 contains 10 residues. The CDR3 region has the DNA TGTGCGGTAGGCCCCTACGAGCAGTACTTC. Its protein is CAVGPYEQYF.

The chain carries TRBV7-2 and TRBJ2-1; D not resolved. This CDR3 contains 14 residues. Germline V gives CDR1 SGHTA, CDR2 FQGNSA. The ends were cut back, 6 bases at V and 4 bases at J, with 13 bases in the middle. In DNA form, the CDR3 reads TGTGCCAGCAGTTTCGGGTCAGGATACAATGAGCAGTTCTTC. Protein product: CASSFGSGYNEQFF.

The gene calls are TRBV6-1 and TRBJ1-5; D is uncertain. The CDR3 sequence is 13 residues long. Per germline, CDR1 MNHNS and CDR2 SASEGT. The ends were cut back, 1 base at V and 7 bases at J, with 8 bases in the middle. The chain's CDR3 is CASSEVAKQPQHF. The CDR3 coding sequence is TGTGCCAGCAGTGAAGTGGCAAAACAGCCCCAGCATTTT.

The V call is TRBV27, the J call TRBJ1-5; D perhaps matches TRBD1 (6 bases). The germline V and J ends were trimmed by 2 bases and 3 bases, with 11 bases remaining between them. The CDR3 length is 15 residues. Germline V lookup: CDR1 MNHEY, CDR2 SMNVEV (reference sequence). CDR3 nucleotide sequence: TGTGCCAGCAGTTTACTAGGGGGGGCCAATCAGCCCCAGCATTTT. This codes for CASSLLGGANQPQHF.

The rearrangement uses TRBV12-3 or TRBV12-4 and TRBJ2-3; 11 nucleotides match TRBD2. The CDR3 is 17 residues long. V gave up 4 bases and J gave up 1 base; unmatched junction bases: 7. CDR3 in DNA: TGTGCCAGCAGTTCCCTGACTAGCGGGACCCGCACAGATACGCAGTATTTT. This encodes CASSSLTSGTRTDTQYF.

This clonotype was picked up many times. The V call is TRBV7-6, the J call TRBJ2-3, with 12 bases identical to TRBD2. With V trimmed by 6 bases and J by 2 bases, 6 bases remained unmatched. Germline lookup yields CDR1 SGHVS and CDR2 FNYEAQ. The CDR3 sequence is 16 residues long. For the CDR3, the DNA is TGTGCCAGCAGTCCTCTAGCGGGGGGGCTCACAGATACGCAGTATTTT. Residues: CASSPLAGGLTDTQYF.

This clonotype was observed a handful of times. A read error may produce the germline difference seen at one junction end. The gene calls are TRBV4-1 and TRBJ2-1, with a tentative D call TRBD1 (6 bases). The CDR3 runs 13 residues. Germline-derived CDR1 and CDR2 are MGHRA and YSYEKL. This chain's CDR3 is CASSQVQGLEQFF. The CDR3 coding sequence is TGTGCCAGCAGCCAAGTACAGGGATTGGAGCAGTTCTTC.

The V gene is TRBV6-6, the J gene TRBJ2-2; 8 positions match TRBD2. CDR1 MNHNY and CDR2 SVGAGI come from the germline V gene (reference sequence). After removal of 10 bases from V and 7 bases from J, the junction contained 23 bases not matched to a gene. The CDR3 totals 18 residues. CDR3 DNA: TGTGCCACAAAAAGGAGACCCAGCGGGGGCCCTAGGGGCGGGGAGCTGTTTTTT. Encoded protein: CATKRRPSGGPRGGELFF.

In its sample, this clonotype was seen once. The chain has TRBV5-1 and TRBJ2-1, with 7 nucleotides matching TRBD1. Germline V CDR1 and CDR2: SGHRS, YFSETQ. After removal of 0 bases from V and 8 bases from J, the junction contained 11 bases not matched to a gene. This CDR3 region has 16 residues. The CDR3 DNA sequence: TGCGCCAGCAGCTTGGGACAGGGCATAAGTATCCATGAGCAGTTCTTC. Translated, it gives CASSLGQGISIHEQFF.

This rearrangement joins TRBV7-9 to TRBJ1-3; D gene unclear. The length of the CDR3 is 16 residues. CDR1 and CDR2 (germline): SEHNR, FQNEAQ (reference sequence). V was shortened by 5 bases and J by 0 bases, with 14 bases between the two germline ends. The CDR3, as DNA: TGTGCCAGCAGCGTAGATACCCAGAGCTCTGGAAACACCATATATTTT. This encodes CASSVDTQSSGNTIYF.

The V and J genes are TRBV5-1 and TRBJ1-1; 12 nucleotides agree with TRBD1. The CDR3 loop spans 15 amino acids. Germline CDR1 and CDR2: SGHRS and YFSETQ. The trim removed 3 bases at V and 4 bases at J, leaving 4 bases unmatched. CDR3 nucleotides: TGCGCCAGCAGCTGGGGGACAGGGGGCTTCACTGAAGCTTTCTTT. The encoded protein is CASSWGTGGFTEAFF.

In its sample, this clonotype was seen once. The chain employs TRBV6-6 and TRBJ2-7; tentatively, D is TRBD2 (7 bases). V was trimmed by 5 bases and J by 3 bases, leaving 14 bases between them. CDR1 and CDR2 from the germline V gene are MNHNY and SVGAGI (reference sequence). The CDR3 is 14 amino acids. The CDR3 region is CASSERDKNYEQYF. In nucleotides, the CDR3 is TGTGCCAGCAGTGAGCGGGACAAGAACTACGAGCAGTACTTC.

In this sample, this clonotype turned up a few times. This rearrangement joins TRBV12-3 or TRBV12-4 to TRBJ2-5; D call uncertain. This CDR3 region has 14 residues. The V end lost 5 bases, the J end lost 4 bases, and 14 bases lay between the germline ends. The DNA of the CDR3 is TGTGCCAGCAGTCGTGCCCCGGGTGGAGAGACCCAGTACTTC. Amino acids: CASSRAPGGETQYF.

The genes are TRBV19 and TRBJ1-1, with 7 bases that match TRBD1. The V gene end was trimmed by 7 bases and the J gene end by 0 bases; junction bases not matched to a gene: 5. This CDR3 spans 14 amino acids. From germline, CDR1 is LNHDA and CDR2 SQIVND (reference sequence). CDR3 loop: CASTQGQMNTEAFF. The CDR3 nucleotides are TGTGCCAGTACCCAGGGACAGATGAACACTGAAGCTTTCTTT.

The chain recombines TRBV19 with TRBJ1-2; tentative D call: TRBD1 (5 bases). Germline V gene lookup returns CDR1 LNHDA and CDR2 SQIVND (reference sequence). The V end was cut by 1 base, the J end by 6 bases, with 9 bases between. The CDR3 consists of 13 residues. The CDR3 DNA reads TGTGCCAGTAGTATAGGACAGCGGGATGGCTACACCTTC. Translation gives CASSIGQRDGYTF.